This TCR beta chain was sequenced during a study of CD8 T cells in ankylosing spondylitis. Study-wide points: Reports say disease-linked clones showed up significantly more in matched ankylosing spondylitis synovial fluid. Earlier work had already found some motif variants in reactive arthritis synovial fluid and blood.

The CDR3 is made up of 16 amino acids. V was clipped by 4 bases and J by 2 bases, with 18 bases between them. Germline CDR1 and CDR2: SGHRS and YFSETQ. This clonotype came up many times. Its antigen remains unidentified. TCR beta libraries were made by quantitative 5'-RACE with molecular barcodes. TCRdb processed the 5' RACE reads anew with MiXCR; each CDR3 protein has one entry. The data hold about 240,000 distinct CDR3 sequences, with over 9.5% observed a single time. The sequenced sample consisted of blood, either unsorted or a sorted T cell fraction (not recorded which). The receptor was isolated from a male donor with ankylosing spondylitis or in good health (not recorded which). V is TRBV5-1 and J is TRBJ1-1; no definite D call. The CDR3 region is CASSQTSLGANTEAFF. The CDR3 DNA reads TGCGCCAGCAGCCAAACCTCCCTCGGAGCTAACACTGAAGCTTTCTTT.